This passage covers 23 T cell receptor beta chains from one sample sequenced in a study of identical twins. TCRdb used MiXCR to reprocess the 5' RACE reads, holding one entry per CDR3 protein. The repertoire holds 460,000 or so distinct CDR3 sequences, with 12% to 15% as singletons. These data were also reused for a study on yellow fever vaccine responses in identical twins.

Specimen: CD4+ T cells sorted from blood. The receptors here all came from a woman under 30 in good health.

This clonotype was counted a few times. The V call is TRBV12-3 or TRBV12-4, the J call TRBJ2-5; TRBD2 matches 7 bases. The CDR3 has 16 residues. J was trimmed by 1 base and V by 7 bases; bases with no gene match: 12. Here the CDR3 DNA reads TGTGCCAGCAAAAGTGGGGGGGGAATATCCCAAGAGACCCAGTACTTC. This gives the protein CASKSGGGISQETQYF.

This clonotype was detected a few times. The chain couples TRBV20-1 to TRBJ2-3; a weak D match, TRBD1 (5 bases). The CDR3 sequence is 13 residues long. Germline V gives CDR1 DFQATT, CDR2 SNEGSKA (reference sequence). Trimming took 3 bases from V and 4 from J, leaving 11 bases between them. CDR3 sequence reads: CSARLGPPDTQYF. In DNA, the CDR3 is TGCAGTGCTAGGTTGGGGCCCCCAGATACGCAGTATTTT.

The chain combines TRBV6-6 with TRBJ2-3; D is uncertain. Germline V CDR1 and CDR2: MNHNY, SVGAGI (reference sequence). The CDR3 extends over 13 amino acids. V gave up 2 bases and J gave up 1 base, with 4 bases separating them. In DNA form, the CDR3 reads TGTGCCAGCAGTTACGGTCGCACAGATACGCAGTATTTT. Translating it yields CASSYGRTDTQYF.

The V and J genes are TRBV12-3 or TRBV12-4 and TRBJ2-5, with D hard to call. The CDR3 sequence is 15 residues long. Trimming stripped 6 bases from V and 5 bases from J, with 19 bases between. The CDR3 nucleotides are TGTGCCAGCAGCCCAGACGCCTTAGGGTGGGAGACCCAGTACTTC. Translating gives CASSPDALGWETQYF.

This clonotype turned up a few times. The CDR3 DNA follows: TGCAGTGCCCCCCTCGCTATGGCCAAAAACATTCAGTACTTC. As protein: CSAPLAMAKNIQYF. The J gene is TRBJ2-4, the V gene TRBV20-1; D unresolved. V lost 6 bases and J lost 1, with 13 bases in between. CDR1 DFQATT and CDR2 SNEGSKA come from the germline V gene (reference sequence). The CDR3 contains 14 residues.

V usage is TRBV6-1 and J usage is TRBJ2-3; D unresolved. CDR1 is MNHNS, CDR2 SASEGT, per germline. Trimming cost V 8 bases and J 2 bases, with 14 bases left between them. This CDR3 has 14 amino acids. In DNA, the CDR3 is TGTGCCAGCTGGGGATATTCTTCCACAGATACGCAGTATTTT. Its protein product is CASWGYSSTDTQYF.

J is TRBJ2-7 and V is TRBV2; D not resolved. This CDR3 comprises 10 residues. V dropped 6 bases and J dropped 2 bases, with 2 bases sitting between them. The germline gives CDR1 SNHLY, CDR2 FYNNEI. The DNA of the CDR3 is TGTGCCAGCAGAGCCTACGAGCAGTACTTC. As protein: CASRAYEQYF.

The V call is TRBV2, the J call TRBJ2-2, with D maybe TRBD2 (5 bases). Trimming stripped 0 bases from V and 5 bases from J, with 10 bases between. Germline CDR1 and CDR2: SNHLY and FYNNEI. This CDR3 is built from 15 residues. The CDR3 reads CASSEALPGTGELFF. In nucleotides, the CDR3 is TGTGCCAGCAGTGAAGCGCTTCCGGGAACCGGGGAGCTGTTTTTT.

The chain recombines TRBV6-1 with TRBJ1-6; 7 bases fit TRBD1. Germline CDR1 and CDR2: MNHNS and SASEGT. Trimming at V came to 6 bases and at J to 5 bases, leaving 7 bases not matched to a gene. This CDR3 contains 15 residues. The CDR3 DNA sequence: TGTGCCAGCAGGTCGACAGGGCTGGATAATTCACCCCTCCACTTT. Translating it yields CASRSTGLDNSPLHF.

Concerning this clonotype itself: This could be a read error, since a much larger clone is one nucleotide away. The chain carries TRBV6-1 and TRBJ2-1; D is unresolved. Per the germline V gene, CDR1 is MNHNS and CDR2 is SASEGT. The CDR3 is made up of 16 amino acids. The CDR3 region has the DNA TGTGCCAGCAGCCGATTCGCAACCGGCTCCTACAATCAGCAGTTCTTC. Translated: CASSRFATGSYNQQFF.

This clonotype was counted only a few times. The chain links TRBV29-1 to TRBJ2-7; TRBD1 might be the D (6 bases). The CDR3 loop spans 13 amino acids. Deletions cut 7 bases from V and 2 bases from J, with 15 bases between. Looked up from germline, CDR1 is SQVTM and CDR2 is ANQGSEA. The CDR3 region has the DNA TGCAGCGCCAGAGGGGGTAATCCCTACGAGCAGTACTTC. This encodes CSARGGNPYEQYF.

The gene calls are TRBV6-5 and TRBJ1-4; TRBD1 agrees at 8 bases. There are 15 residues in the CDR3. V lost 5 bases to trimming and J lost 4 bases; unmatched junction nucleotides: 6. In germline, CDR1 is MNHEY, CDR2 SVGAGI. In DNA, the CDR3 is TGTGCCAGCAGTCGACAGGGGTATAATAATGAAAAACTGTTTTTT. Its protein is CASSRQGYNNEKLFF.

This clonotype showed up just a few times. V usage is TRBV20-1 and J usage is TRBJ1-1; D gene uncertain. The V end was cut by 1 base, the J end by 6 bases, with 15 bases between. This CDR3 spans 14 amino acids. Germline V gene sequence: CDR1 DFQATT, CDR2 SNEGSKA (reference sequence). In DNA form, the CDR3 reads TGCAGTGCTAGAGTGCAAAGGTTGGAGGCTGAAGCTTTCTTT. This codes for CSARVQRLEAEAFF.

This clonotype was observed a few times. This sequence joins TRBV9 and TRBJ2-3, with D perhaps being TRBD1 or TRBD2 (6 bases each). The length of the CDR3 is 14 residues. Germline assignment: CDR1 SGDLS and CDR2 YYNGEE. Trimming cost V 3 bases and J 2 bases, with 10 bases left between them. CDR3 loop: CASSARDNTDTQYF. The CDR3 nucleotides are TGTGCCAGCAGCGCGCGGGACAACACAGATACGCAGTATTTT.

The V gene is TRBV15, the J gene TRBJ2-7, with D perhaps TRBD1 (5 bases). The V end was cut by 0 bases, the J end by 2 bases, with 17 bases between. Germline V gene sequence: CDR1 LNHNV, CDR2 YYDKDF (reference sequence). CDR3 length: 17 amino acids. The CDR3 nucleotides read TGTGCCACCAGCAGAGAACCGGACATCAGGTCCCCCTACGAGCAGTACTTC. Encoded protein: CATSREPDIRSPYEQYF.

This clonotype was recorded a few times. The rearrangement links TRBV27 to TRBJ1-2; D possibly corresponds to TRBD1 (6 bases). Germline V lookup: CDR1 MNHEY, CDR2 SMNVEV (reference sequence). CDR3 length: 14 residues. The germline V and J ends were trimmed by 6 bases and 5 bases, with 16 bases remaining between them. DNA of the CDR3: TGTGCCAGCAGCCGCATGACAGGACCTTATGGCTACACCTTC. It translates to CASSRMTGPYGYTF.

This clonotype has just a few counts. The chain is built from TRBV27 and TRBJ2-7; possibly TRBD1 for D (6 bases). Trimming pared 5 bases from V and 0 bases from J, leaving 17 bases between. The CDR3 is 16 amino acids. Germline CDR1 reads MNHEY; CDR2 reads SMNVEV (reference sequence). The CDR3 here is CASSLKAGVLSYEQYF. Written as DNA, the CDR3 is TGTGCCAGCAGTCTTAAGGCAGGGGTCCTCTCCTACGAGCAGTACTTC.

This clonotype occurred a few times. The chain couples TRBV6-2 or TRBV6-3 to TRBJ2-7; maybe TRBD1 (5 bases). Germline V gene sequence: CDR1 MNHEY, CDR2 SVGEGT. Between the trimmed V and J ends, which lost 2 bases and 7 bases, there was a span of 12 bases. The CDR3 is made up of 13 amino acids. CDR3 nucleotide sequence: TGTGCCAGCAGTTACGCCAGGGTGGGGGAGCAGTACTTC. Amino acids: CASSYARVGEQYF.

This clonotype occurred a few times. This chain links TRBV12-3 or TRBV12-4 with TRBJ2-7, with a tentative D call TRBD2 (7 bases). The V and J ends lost 4 bases and 4 bases respectively, with 17 bases between them. The CDR3 has 15 residues. The CDR3 is CASSSLGGGAYEQYF. CDR3 coding DNA: TGTGCCAGCAGTTCCCTCGGAGGGGGGGCTTACGAGCAGTACTTC.

This clonotype showed up just a few times. J is TRBJ2-6 and V is TRBV4-2; no clear D. There are 16 residues in the CDR3. Trimming left V 3 bases short and J 0 bases short, with 9 bases between. Germline V gives CDR1 LGHNA, CDR2 YNFKEQ. The CDR3 loop reads CASSQDLGSGANVLTF. CDR3 in DNA: TGTGCCAGCAGCCAGGATCTGGGCTCTGGGGCCAACGTCCTGACTTTC.

There are a few counts of this clonotype. V and J are TRBV6-5 and TRBJ2-7; no reliable D call. V was trimmed by 6 bases and J by 6 bases, leaving 12 bases between them. The germline V gene has CDR1 MNHEY and CDR2 SVGAGI. The CDR3 loop spans 12 amino acids. CDR3 sequence: CASRRTWLEQYF. The CDR3 coding sequence is TGTGCCAGCAGACGCACCTGGCTCGAGCAGTACTTC.

V usage is TRBV2 and J usage is TRBJ1-5; 7 nucleotides agree with TRBD1. J was trimmed by 2 bases and V by 6 bases; bases with no gene match: 4. The CDR3 runs to 14 residues. Germline CDR1 is SNHLY and CDR2 is FYNNEI. CDR3 sequence reads: CASRQGVGNQPQHF. The CDR3 DNA follows: TGTGCCAGCAGGCAGGGGGTTGGCAATCAGCCCCAGCATTTT.

In this sample, this clonotype turned up a few times. The V call is TRBV7-2, the J call TRBJ1-1; no reliable D call. V lost 4 bases to trimming and J lost 2 bases, with 17 bases between them. The V gene's germline CDR1 is SGHTA and CDR2 FQGNSA. The CDR3 has 16 residues. CDR3 sequence reads: CASSSLDLVVNTEAFF. The CDR3 DNA reads TGTGCCAGCAGCTCCCTGGACTTAGTTGTTAACACTGAAGCTTTCTTT.